The clone carrying this TCR beta chain was observed once. The data derive from a study of cytomegalovirus exposure and HLA in healthy donors. CDR3 length equals 15 residues. V lost 6 bases and J lost 0, with 12 bases in between. The germline V gene has CDR1 LGHNT and CDR2 FRNRAP. TCRdb's copy holds only in-frame clones and misses some; the assay was immunoSEQ multiplex PCR. The top ten hold 2.5% to 3% of the sample, which has roughly 240,000 clones, 85% to 90% seen once. V is TRBV12-5 and J is TRBJ2-1, with D possibly TRBD1 on 5 matching bases. The sequenced material came from PBMCs. The source is a man between 18 and 29 years old in good health and CMV-seronegative. Here the CDR3 DNA reads TGTGCTAGTGGAAGACAGTCAAGCTCCTACAATGAGCAGTTCTTC. Translation gives CASGRQSSSYNEQFF.